These T cell receptor beta chains were read from a single sample in a study of blood T cell repertoires in COVID-19. Only in-frame clones appear in the TCRdb table, and some are missing; sequencing was by immunoSEQ multiplex PCR. The table includes 150,000 to 200,000 clones, 81% detected once. What was sequenced was peripheral blood. Source of these receptors: a woman over 75 with COVID-19, enrolled during active disease. Each CDR3 is given with its conserved first and last residue. The order of the fields is D gene, V gene, CDR3 protein. A D gene is named only where the DNA matches it firmly.

d_gene: .; v_gene: TRBV21-1; CDR3aa: CASSKVPGTDTQYF
d_gene: TRBD1; v_gene: TRBV2; CDR3aa: CASSAQGVGNQPQHF
d_gene: .; v_gene: TRBV6-2/TRBV6-3; CDR3aa: CASSSAGGAYEQYF
d_gene: .; v_gene: TRBV6-5; CDR3aa: CASSYTGAYEQYF
d_gene: TRBD1; v_gene: TRBV18; CDR3aa: CASSNTGGDSPLHF
d_gene: .; v_gene: TRBV4-1; CDR3aa: CASSPARTYLDTQYF
d_gene: .; v_gene: TRBV5-1; CDR3aa: CASSLSSSFVEQYF
d_gene: TRBD2; v_gene: TRBV5-1; CDR3aa: CASSLIGLAENIQYF
d_gene: .; v_gene: TRBV4-2; CDR3aa: CASSQDKETQYF
d_gene: TRBD2; v_gene: TRBV4-1; CDR3aa: CASSLGTSGTDTQYF
d_gene: .; v_gene: TRBV4-1; CDR3aa: CASSQGHPNTGELFF